One sample yielded the 16 T cell receptor beta chains listed below, sequenced in a study of T-cell reconstitution after alpha-beta-depleted transplantation in children. Unique molecular identifiers were incorporated during preparation of the TCRbeta library. TCRdb used MiXCR to reprocess the PCR reads, holding one entry per CDR3 protein. The sample records a few hundred thousand distinct CDR3 sequences, roughly 14% being singletons. The sample here was PBMCs, taken from the stem cell graft. All receptors come from a human donor who donated a stem cell graft to a child with Fanconi anemia.

Ten or more counts support this clonotype. V and J are TRBV2 and TRBJ2-2, with no clear D. The CDR3 loop spans 14 amino acids. V was trimmed by 8 bases and J by 4 bases, leaving 14 bases between them. Germline CDR1 reads SNHLY; CDR2 reads FYNNEI. The CDR3 reads CASSQRQITGELFF. Written as DNA, the CDR3 is TGTGCCAGCTCCCAGAGGCAGATCACCGGGGAGCTGTTTTTT. Combining the CDR3 with reference TRBV2 and TRBJ2-2 gives the whole variable domain EPEVTQTPSHQVTQMGQEVILRCVPISNHLYFYWYRQILGQKVEFLVSFYNNEISEKSEIFDDQFSVERPDGSNFTLKIRSTKLEDSAMYFCASSQRQITGELFFGEGSRLTVL.

This clonotype was seen only once. V and J are TRBV6-2 or TRBV6-3 and TRBJ2-5; D remains ambiguous. CDR3 length equals 12 residues. Germline lookup yields CDR1 MNHEY and CDR2 SVGEGT. V lost 7 bases, J lost 2 bases, and 8 bases lay in between. The CDR3 loop reads CASTTWQETQYF. CDR3 coding DNA: TGTGCCAGCACTACCTGGCAAGAGACCCAGTACTTC.

In its sample, this clonotype was seen many times. The V gene is TRBV7-9, the J gene TRBJ1-5; D call uncertain. The CDR3 spans 12 residues. V was trimmed by 3 bases and J by 5 bases, leaving 5 bases between them. Germline V CDR1 and CDR2: SEHNR, FQNEAQ (reference sequence). The CDR3 nucleotides are TGTGCCAGCAGCTTTTCTTATCAGCCCCAGCATTTT. Translating it yields CASSFSYQPQHF. The full variable domain, in which reference TRBV7-9 and TRBJ1-5 provide the parts outside the CDR3, is DTGVSQNPRHKITKRGQNVTFRCDPISEHNRLYWYRQTLGQGPEFLTYFQNEAQLEKSRLLSDRFSAERPKGSFSTLEIQRTEQGDSAMYLCASSFSYQPQHFGDGTRLSIL.

This clonotype was observed a few times. The CDR3 loop reads CASSSRPGQTHSGANVLTF. DNA of the CDR3: TGCGCCAGCAGCTCCCGCCCGGGACAGACACACTCTGGGGCCAACGTCCTGACTTTC. The V gene is TRBV5-1, the J gene TRBJ2-6; 7 bases match TRBD1. The CDR3 runs to 19 residues. Germline values: CDR1 SGHRS, CDR2 YFSETQ. V dropped 3 bases and J dropped 0; count of bases not matched to a gene: 12.

The chain employs TRBV6-2 or TRBV6-3 and TRBJ1-2; the D gene is possibly TRBD1 (5 bases). The V and J ends lost 2 bases and 14 bases respectively, with 18 bases between them. Germline values: CDR1 MNHEY, CDR2 SVGEGT. There are 13 residues in the CDR3. In DNA, the CDR3 is TGTGCCAGCAGTTACGATGTGAAGGGGACCGGTACCTTC. Encoded protein: CASSYDVKGTGTF.

This clonotype was seen more than once but under ten times. The chain couples TRBV5-1 to TRBJ1-2; 7 positions match TRBD1. V trimming: 4 bases; J trimming: 3 bases; junction bases outside the gene matches: 12. This CDR3 is 16 amino acids long. Looked up from germline, CDR1 is SGHRS and CDR2 is YFSETQ. CDR3 DNA: TGCGCCAGCAGCCCGTATCGACAGGGCGCTTACTATGGCTACACCTTC. It is translated as CASSPYRQGAYYGYTF.

This chain uses TRBV27 with TRBJ1-2; no reliable D call. Trimming took 8 bases from V and 0 from J, leaving 10 bases between them. Germline CDR1 is MNHEY and CDR2 is SMNVEV (reference sequence). This CDR3 region has 13 residues. CDR3 in DNA: TGTGCCAGCGGGTCAGCAGCTAACTATGGCTACACCTTC. Amino acid sequence: CASGSAANYGYTF.

The V gene is TRBV16, the J gene TRBJ1-1; weak D call: TRBD1 (5 bases). Germline V gene data show CDR1 as KGHSY and CDR2 as FQNENV. The CDR3 runs to 15 residues. The germline V and J ends were trimmed by 3 bases and 1 base, with 12 bases remaining between them. CDR3: CASSQPAGPNTEAFF. In DNA form, the CDR3 reads TGTGCCAGCAGCCAGCCGGCAGGGCCGAACACTGAAGCTTTCTTT.

The chain combines TRBV12-3 or TRBV12-4 with TRBJ1-5; 8 positions agree with TRBD1. The CDR3 totals 15 residues. J was trimmed by 6 bases and V by 5 bases; bases with no gene match: 9. CDR3 region: CASSPDRGRGQPQHF. CDR3 nucleotide sequence: TGTGCCAGCAGTCCTGACAGGGGAAGGGGTCAGCCCCAGCATTTT.

This clonotype was counted ten times or more. The chain uses TRBV12-3 or TRBV12-4 and TRBJ1-2; a weak D match, TRBD1 (6 bases). This CDR3 is built from 12 residues. Trimming removed 8 bases at V and 8 bases at J, with 15 bases between. The CDR3 DNA follows: TGTGCCAGCCGGAGGGGGGCAAGGGGCTACACCTTC. Amino acid sequence: CASRRGARGYTF.

The V gene is TRBV4-1, the J gene TRBJ1-1; D might be TRBD1 (5 bases). The CDR3 is 15 amino acids. Germline CDR1 is MGHRA and CDR2 is YSYEKL. V lost 3 bases and J lost 4, with 15 bases in between. The CDR3 coding sequence is TGCGCCAGCAGCCAGAAAGCGCAGGGAAGCACTGAAGCTTTCTTT. Amino acid sequence: CASSQKAQGSTEAFF.

This clonotype was counted only a few times. The chain couples TRBV7-9 to TRBJ1-2; D unclear. Per the germline V gene, CDR1 is SEHNR and CDR2 is FQNEAQ (reference sequence). Trimming removed 4 bases at V and 2 bases at J, with 5 bases between. The length of the CDR3 is 12 residues. The CDR3 reads CASSYTNYGYTF. For the CDR3, the DNA is TGTGCCAGCAGCTACACAAACTATGGCTACACCTTC.

This clonotype was picked up many times. The chain carries TRBV5-1 and TRBJ2-5; TRBD2 matches 9 bases. Germline V gene lookup returns CDR1 SGHRS and CDR2 YFSETQ. Trimming removed 4 bases from V and 3 bases from J; junction bases left unmatched: 7. The CDR3 has 15 amino acids. CDR3 sequence reads: CASSPRGGGEETQYF. In DNA form, the CDR3 reads TGCGCCAGCAGCCCCCGGGGCGGGGGGGAAGAGACCCAGTACTTC.

Many counts were recorded for this clonotype. The chain has TRBV5-1 and TRBJ1-2, with 7 bases lining up with TRBD1. The CDR3 loop spans 15 amino acids. The V segment lost 3 bases and the J segment 0 bases; nucleotides outside the gene matches: 5. CDR1 and CDR2 from the germline V gene are SGHRS and YFSETQ. The CDR3 bases are TGCGCCAGCAGCTCGTCGGGACAGACTAACTATGGCTACACCTTC. Its translation: CASSSSGQTNYGYTF.

This clonotype was counted a few times. CDR3: CASSIWTGNNQPQHF. The DNA of the CDR3 is TGTGCCAGTAGTATCTGGACAGGGAACAATCAGCCCCAGCATTTT. J is TRBJ1-5 and V is TRBV19; 8 bases fit TRBD1. Germline values: CDR1 LNHDA, CDR2 SQIVND (reference sequence). The CDR3 totals 15 residues. V dropped 3 bases and J dropped 3; count of bases not matched to a gene: 4. The whole variable domain, remainder taken from reference TRBV19 and TRBJ1-5, is DGGITQSPKYLFRKEGQNVTLSCEQNLNHDAMYWYRQDPGQGLRLIYYSQIVNDFQKGDIAEGYSVSREKKESFPLTVTSAQKNPTAFYLCASSIWTGNNQPQHFGDGTRLSIL.

This clonotype turned up a few times. The rearrangement links TRBV6-2 or TRBV6-3 to TRBJ2-7, with D perhaps assigned TRBD1 or TRBD2 (5 bases each). Germline V gene lookup returns CDR1 MNHEY and CDR2 SVGEGT. This CDR3 contains 15 residues. The V gene lost 7 bases and the J gene lost 2 bases, with 18 bases spanning the gap. As DNA, the CDR3 is TGTGCCAGCATCCGGGACGGACGGTCCCCCTACGAGCAGTACTTC. Residues: CASIRDGRSPYEQYF.